The 20 T cell receptor beta chains given below trace back to one sample, sequenced in a study of blood T cell repertoires in COVID-19. Sequencing was performed with immunoSEQ multiplex PCR; in TCRdb, only in-frame clones are kept and a portion is missing. The table shows a few hundred thousand clones, with over 70% occurring only once. Specimen: peripheral blood. The receptors shown here come from a woman in her seventies with COVID-19, enrolled during active disease.

The chain has TRBV28 and TRBJ2-3, with TRBD2 matching over 11 bases. Germline CDR1 reads MDHEN; CDR2 reads SYDVKM. Trimming took 7 bases from V and 0 from J; bases not matched to a gene: 3. The CDR3 loop spans 15 amino acids. CDR3 loop: CASIRTSGSTDTQYF. For the CDR3, the DNA is TGTGCCAGCATACGGACTAGCGGGAGCACAGATACGCAGTATTTT.

In DNA form, the CDR3 reads TGTGCCAGCAGTGAAGATGAGCGTAAAGCGAACACCGGGGAGCTGTTTTTT. Its translation is CASSEDERKANTGELFF. J is TRBJ2-2 and V is TRBV6-1, with D unresolved. V was trimmed by 1 base and J by 0 bases, leaving 12 bases between them. This CDR3 contains 17 residues. Germline V gives CDR1 MNHNS, CDR2 SASEGT.

The gene calls are TRBV7-6 and TRBJ2-7; TRBD1 matches at 12 bases. This CDR3 contains 14 residues. The junction had 8 bases not matched to a gene; V was cut back by 5 bases and J by 9 bases. Germline V gives CDR1 SGHVS, CDR2 FNYEAQ. CDR3 sequence (DNA): TGTGCCAGCAGCCAGGGACAGGGGGCCTTAGGGCAGTACTTC. As protein: CASSQGQGALGQYF.

The CDR3 coding sequence is TGTGCCAGCAGCTTTCAAATAGCGGGAGGGCCCCATGAGCAGTTCTTC. It translates to CASSFQIAGGPHEQFF. This chain uses TRBV7-2 with TRBJ2-1, with TRBD2 matching 11 bases. Germline CDR1 reads SGHTA; CDR2 reads FQGNSA. The CDR3 is 16 residues long. Trimming removed 3 bases from V and 8 bases from J; junction bases left unmatched: 9.

The J gene is TRBJ2-7, the V gene TRBV29-1; TRBD1 might be the D (6 bases). Trimming removed 6 bases from V and 3 bases from J, with 12 bases in between. CDR1 is SQVTM and CDR2 is ANQGSEA in the germline V gene. The CDR3 loop spans 12 amino acids. CDR3 DNA: TGCAGCGTACAGGGTGGGGGCTACGAGCAGTACTTC. It specifies CSVQGGGYEQYF.

This chain's CDR3 is CASSPPARGGEKLFF. Written as DNA, the CDR3 is TGTGCCAGCTCACCACCGGCCAGGGGCGGAGAAAAACTGTTTTTT. The chain is built from TRBV18 and TRBJ1-4; D may be TRBD1 (6 bases). Deletions cut 0 bases from V and 8 bases from J, with 13 bases between. CDR1 KGHSH and CDR2 LQKENI come from the germline V gene. This CDR3 region has 15 residues.

This chain uses TRBV9 with TRBJ2-7; D is unclear. This CDR3 has 14 residues. CDR1 and CDR2 from the germline V gene are SGDLS and YYNGEE. V was pared by 4 bases and J by 3 bases, with 14 bases between. The CDR3 loop is CASSPQNLHYEQYF. DNA for the CDR3: TGTGCCAGCAGCCCTCAAAACTTGCACTACGAGCAGTACTTC. Full variable domain (remainder filled in from reference TRBV9 and TRBJ2-7): DSGVTQTPKHLITATGQRVTLRCSPRSGDLSVYWYQQSLDQGLQFLIQYYNGEERAKGNILERFSAQQFPDLHSELNLSSLELGDSALYFCASSPQNLHYEQYFGPGTRLTVT.

V usage is TRBV2 and J usage is TRBJ2-6; possible D gene TRBD1, 6 bases. The germline V gene encodes CDR1 SNHLY and CDR2 FYNNEI. This CDR3 spans 15 amino acids. Trimming left V 4 bases short and J 2 bases short, with 9 bases between. The CDR3 loop is CASSGRGAGANVLTF. For the CDR3, the DNA is TGTGCCAGCAGTGGCAGGGGTGCTGGGGCCAACGTCCTGACTTTC.

The chain recombines TRBV27 with TRBJ2-1, with 10 bases identical to TRBD2. This CDR3 comprises 14 residues. The V gene's germline CDR1 is MNHEY and CDR2 SMNVEV (reference sequence). V trimming: 6 bases; J trimming: 4 bases; junction bases outside the gene matches: 3. This chain's CDR3 is CASSPSGRYNEQFF. The CDR3 region has the DNA TGTGCCAGCAGCCCTAGCGGGAGATACAATGAGCAGTTCTTC.

The rearrangement joins TRBV6-5 to TRBJ1-2, with D maybe TRBD1 (6 bases). Germline V gene sequence: CDR1 MNHEY, CDR2 SVGAGI. The V end was cut by 6 bases, the J end by 8 bases, with 16 bases between. The CDR3 is 13 amino acids. The CDR3 DNA sequence: TGTGCCAGCAGCCGGACAGAACCGGAAGGCTACACCTTC. Amino acids: CASSRTEPEGYTF.

The chain carries TRBV21-1 and TRBJ2-7; the DNA was not used to check the table's D call, TRBD1. TRBV21-1 has pseudogene status. The CDR3 covers 12 residues. CDR3 nucleotide sequence: TGTGCCAGCAGCGGGCCCCGATGGGAGCAGTACTTC. Translated, it gives CASSGPRWEQYF.

This clone was seen once. The CDR3 coding sequence is TGTGCCATCAGTGAGTCGGGACAGCCAAACACTGAAGCTTTCTTT. It is translated as CAISESGQPNTEAFF. The gene calls are TRBV10-3 and TRBJ1-1; 7 bases line up with TRBD1. Germline CDR1 reads ENHRY; CDR2 reads SYGVKD. The CDR3 contains 15 residues. The J segment lost 2 bases and the V segment lost 0 bases, leaving 3 bases of the junction unmatched.

This clone has more than one count but fewer than ten. The V call is TRBV7-9, the J call TRBJ1-4; 7 nucleotides agree with TRBD1. Germline V CDR1 and CDR2: SEHNR, FQNEAQ (reference sequence). Unmatched junction bases numbered 3, after V lost 6 bases and J lost 2 bases. The CDR3 is 14 amino acids. CDR3 coding DNA: TGTGCCAGCAGACGACAGGGCACTAATGAAAAACTGTTTTTT. Protein: CASRRQGTNEKLFF.

DNA of the CDR3: TGTGCCAGCAGCTTATTCGGGACAGGGGGTTACAATGAGCAGTTCTTC. Translating gives CASSLFGTGGYNEQFF. The V gene is TRBV11-3, the J gene TRBJ2-1; the match to TRBD1 covers 11 bases. CDR1 SGHNT and CDR2 YENEEA come from the germline V gene. The CDR3 extends over 16 amino acids. V trimming: 2 bases; J trimming: 4 bases; junction bases outside the gene matches: 4.

This sequence joins TRBV5-1 and TRBJ1-5, with D maybe TRBD1 (6 bases). The CDR3 is made up of 15 amino acids. Trimming took 0 bases from V and 4 from J, leaving 11 bases between them. Germline V gene data show CDR1 as SGHRS and CDR2 as YFSETQ. The CDR3 is CASSLVGGQNQPQHF. As DNA, the CDR3 is TGCGCCAGCAGCTTGGTGGGGGGGCAAAATCAGCCCCAGCATTTT.

The table lists this clone with a few counts. This chain joins TRBV28 and TRBJ2-2; 7 bases map to TRBD1. V lost 6 bases and J lost 7; bases outside the gene matches: 8. CDR1 and CDR2 from the germline V gene are MDHEN and SYDVKM. This CDR3 is 14 amino acids long. Written as DNA, the CDR3 is TGTGCCAGCAGCCATCCGACAGGGTTCGGGGAGCTGTTTTTT. The encoded protein is CASSHPTGFGELFF. Supplemented by reference TRBV28 and TRBJ2-2, the full variable domain reads DVKVTQSSRYLVKRTGEKVFLECVQDMDHENMFWYRQDPGLGLRLIYFSYDVKMKEKGDIPEGYSVSREKKERFSLILESASTNQTSMYLCASSHPTGFGELFFGEGSRLTVL.

J is TRBJ2-7 and V is TRBV11-2; 9 bases line up with TRBD1. The CDR3 runs to 15 residues. J gave up 4 bases and V 5 bases, and 9 bases lay outside the gene matches. CDR1 is SGHAT, CDR2 FQNNGV, per germline. CDR3 in amino acids: CASSRDRVNGYEQYF. CDR3 DNA sequence: TGTGCCAGCAGCCGGGACAGGGTGAATGGGTACGAGCAGTACTTC.

V is TRBV5-4 and J is TRBJ2-7, with TRBD1 matching over 8 bases. CDR3 size: 13 residues. V lost 2 bases to trimming and J lost 6 bases; unmatched junction nucleotides: 4. Looked up from germline, CDR1 is SGHNT and CDR2 is YYREEE (reference sequence). The CDR3 spells CASSFMDRAEQYF. The CDR3 DNA reads as TGTGCCAGCAGCTTCATGGACAGGGCCGAGCAGTACTTC.

V usage is TRBV5-6 and J usage is TRBJ2-7; 12 bases match TRBD1. The germline V gene has CDR1 SGHDT and CDR2 YYEEEE. V gave up 4 bases and J gave up 6 bases; unmatched junction bases: 5. CDR3 size: 14 residues. CDR3 sequence: CASSTGQGAGEQYF. CDR3 DNA: TGTGCCAGCAGCACGGGACAGGGGGCTGGCGAGCAGTACTTC.

The chain is built from TRBV3-1 (or the pseudogene TRBV3-2) and TRBJ2-5, with 10 bases aligning to TRBD2. CDR1 is LGHDT, CDR2 YNNKEL, per germline (reference sequence). This CDR3 is 17 amino acids long. Unmatched junction bases numbered 8, after V lost 0 bases and J lost 4 bases. CDR3 DNA sequence: TGTGCCAGCAGCCAAGAGCCAGCGGGAGGGCCGGGAGAGACCCAGTACTTC. Its translation is CASSQEPAGGPGETQYF.